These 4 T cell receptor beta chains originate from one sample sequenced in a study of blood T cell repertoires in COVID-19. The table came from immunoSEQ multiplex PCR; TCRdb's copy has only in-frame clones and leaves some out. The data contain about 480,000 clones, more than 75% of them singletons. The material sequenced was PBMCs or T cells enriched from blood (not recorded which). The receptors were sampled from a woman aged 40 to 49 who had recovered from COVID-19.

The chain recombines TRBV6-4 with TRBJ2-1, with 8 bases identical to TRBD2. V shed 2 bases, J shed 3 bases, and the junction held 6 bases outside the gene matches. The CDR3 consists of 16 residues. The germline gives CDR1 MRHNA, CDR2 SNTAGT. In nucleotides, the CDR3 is TGTGCCAGCAGTGACGGGGCGGGAGGCGGCTACAATGAGCAGTTCTTC. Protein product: CASSDGAGGGYNEQFF.

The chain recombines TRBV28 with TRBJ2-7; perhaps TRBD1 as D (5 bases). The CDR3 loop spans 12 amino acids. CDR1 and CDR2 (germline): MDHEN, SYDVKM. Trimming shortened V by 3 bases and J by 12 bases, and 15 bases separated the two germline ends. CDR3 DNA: TGTGCCAGCAGTTTCGTGGACAACATTTGGTACTTC. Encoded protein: CASSFVDNIWYF.

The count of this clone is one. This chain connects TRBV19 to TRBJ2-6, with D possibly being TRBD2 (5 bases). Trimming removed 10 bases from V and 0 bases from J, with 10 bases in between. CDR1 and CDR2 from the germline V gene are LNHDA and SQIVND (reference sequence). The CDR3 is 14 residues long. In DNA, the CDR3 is TGTGCCACCACCGGGGTCTCTGGGGCCAACGTCCTGACTTTC. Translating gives CATTGVSGANVLTF.

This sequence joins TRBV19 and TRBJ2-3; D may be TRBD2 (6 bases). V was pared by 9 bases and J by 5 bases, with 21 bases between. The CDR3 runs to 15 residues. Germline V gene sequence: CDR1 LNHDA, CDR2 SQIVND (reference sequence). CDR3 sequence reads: CASKPPGLMGDTQYF. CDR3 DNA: TGTGCCAGCAAACCCCCGGGACTTATGGGAGATACGCAGTATTTT.